These 20 T cell receptor beta chains were all obtained from the same sample, sequenced in a study of response to subunit inactivated influenza vaccine. One entry per CDR3 protein, called by TCRdb with MiXCR from the RT-PCR reads. The sample contains around 580,000 distinct CDR3 sequences, approximately 10% of which appear only once. Sequencing was performed on PBMCs from blood, taken on the day of vaccination. These receptor sequences come from a man aged 45 to 65 who received an inactivated influenza vaccine.

This chain links TRBV6-6 with TRBJ1-2; D is unresolved. Trimming removed 6 bases at V and 8 bases at J, with 16 bases between. Germline values: CDR1 MNHNY, CDR2 SVGAGI (reference sequence). The CDR3 is 13 amino acids. CDR3 sequence (DNA): TGTGCCAGCAGCAGACAAGGGCGGGAGGGCTACACCTTC. The encoded protein is CASSRQGREGYTF.

This clonotype was observed at least ten times. V and J are TRBV20-1 and TRBJ2-5; TRBD2 agrees at 14 bases. The V and J ends lost 3 bases and 4 bases, in that order; junction bases with no gene match: 10. CDR1 is DFQATT and CDR2 is SNEGSKA in the germline V gene (reference sequence). CDR3 length: 17 residues. This chain's CDR3 is CSARDGTSGGGPETQYF. In DNA, the CDR3 is TGCAGTGCTAGGGACGGGACTAGCGGGGGCGGCCCAGAGACCCAGTACTTC.

This clonotype was detected ten times or more. The chain employs TRBV20-1 and TRBJ2-7, with 8 bases fitting TRBD1. In germline, CDR1 is DFQATT, CDR2 SNEGSKA (reference sequence). The CDR3 length is 14 residues. The V gene end was trimmed by 6 bases and the J gene end by 2 bases; junction bases not matched to a gene: 9. The CDR3 region is CSAQGQGNTYEQYF. The CDR3 coding sequence is TGCAGTGCCCAAGGACAGGGAAACACCTACGAGCAGTACTTC.

This clonotype was observed many times. CDR3: CASSRPGLEETQYF. The CDR3 DNA reads as TGTGCCAGCAGTCGCCCGGGACTAGAAGAGACCCAGTACTTC. The chain combines TRBV12-3 or TRBV12-4 with TRBJ2-5, with 8 nucleotides matching TRBD2. Unmatched junction bases numbered 5, after V lost 5 bases and J lost 3 bases. The CDR3 is 14 residues long.

This clonotype was recorded a few times. V is TRBV12-3 or TRBV12-4 and J is TRBJ1-1; TRBD1 might be the D (5 bases). V was trimmed by 3 bases and J by 4 bases, leaving 27 bases between them. This CDR3 has 19 residues. In nucleotides, the CDR3 is TGTGCCAGCAGTTTCCGCGGGGGGGGGTTTTTACGGGCCCTCACTGAAGCTTTCTTT. Protein: CASSFRGGGFLRALTEAFF.

This clonotype has just a few counts. V gene TRBV12-3 or TRBV12-4 combines with J gene TRBJ2-1, with D possibly matching TRBD1 (6 bases). V was clipped by 4 bases and J by 9 bases, with 10 bases between them. This CDR3 is built from 12 residues. For the CDR3, the DNA is TGTGCCAGCAGTTGGGGGCAGGGTGAGCAGTTCTTC. Residues: CASSWGQGEQFF.

This clonotype was observed at least ten times. This chain uses TRBV20-1 with TRBJ2-3; TRBD2 matches at 14 bases. V was clipped by 4 bases and J by 12 bases; unmatched bases: 3. CDR1 and CDR2 from the germline V gene are DFQATT and SNEGSKA (reference sequence). The CDR3 has 12 amino acids. The CDR3 loop reads CSATGTSGSQYF. The CDR3 DNA follows: TGCAGTGCTACCGGGACTAGCGGGAGTCAGTATTTT.

This clonotype was seen a few times. CDR3 loop: CASSPVGGSYNEQFF. CDR3 DNA sequence: TGTGCCAGCAGTCCAGTGGGGGGGTCCTACAATGAGCAGTTCTTC. This chain uses TRBV2 with TRBJ2-1, with TRBD2 matching over 7 bases. The V segment lost 5 bases and the J segment 1 base; nucleotides outside the gene matches: 5. The CDR3 totals 15 residues. Per the germline V gene, CDR1 is SNHLY and CDR2 is FYNNEI.

J is TRBJ2-7 and V is TRBV20-1; 7 bases match TRBD2. The CDR3 runs to 14 residues. Germline loops: CDR1 DFQATT, CDR2 SNEGSKA (reference sequence). With 1 base clipped from V and 3 bases from J, the junction kept 6 bases outside the gene matches. CDR3 DNA sequence: TGCAGTGCTAGAGGAAGACGGGAGGACTACGAGCAGTACTTC. Protein product: CSARGRREDYEQYF.

The J gene is TRBJ2-1, the V gene TRBV20-1; 8 nucleotides match TRBD2. This CDR3 comprises 19 residues. Germline lookup yields CDR1 DFQATT and CDR2 SNEGSKA (reference sequence). The trim removed 0 bases at V and 7 bases at J, leaving 20 bases unmatched. The CDR3 reads CSARDPKILRTSLGNEQFF. The CDR3 coding sequence is TGCAGTGCTAGAGACCCAAAAATACTACGGACTAGCCTAGGTAATGAGCAGTTCTTC.

This clonotype turned up a few times. This chain links TRBV2 with TRBJ2-5; D is perhaps TRBD2 (6 bases). The V gene's germline CDR1 is SNHLY and CDR2 FYNNEI. The length of the CDR3 is 17 residues. V lost 5 bases to trimming and J lost 2 bases, with 21 bases between them. CDR3 residues: CASSRRDFQRSQETQYF. The DNA of the CDR3 is TGTGCCAGCAGTCGAAGGGACTTTCAGAGGTCGCAAGAGACCCAGTACTTC.

This clonotype was counted a few times. The chain is built from TRBV9 and TRBJ2-1; D gene ambiguous. Germline assignment: CDR1 SGDLS and CDR2 YYNGEE. CDR3 size: 15 residues. V lost 3 bases to trimming and J lost 8 bases, with 18 bases between them. The CDR3 coding sequence is TGTGCCAGCAGCGCCCAGACTGGGCTTTACTATGAGCAGTTCTTC. Translated: CASSAQTGLYYEQFF. The full variable domain, in which reference TRBV9 and TRBJ2-1 provide the parts outside the CDR3, is DSGVTQTPKHLITATGQRVTLRCSPRSGDLSVYWYQQSLDQGLQFLIQYYNGEERAKGNILERFSAQQFPDLHSELNLSSLELGDSALYFCASSAQTGLYYEQFFGPGTRLTVL.

A few counts support this clonotype. The chain carries TRBV19 and TRBJ2-5; 10 bases are a match to TRBD1. The J segment lost 2 bases and the V segment lost 7 bases, leaving 10 bases of the junction unmatched. Germline lookup yields CDR1 LNHDA and CDR2 SQIVND (reference sequence). This CDR3 spans 16 amino acids. The CDR3 bases are TGTGCCAGTATGGGGCAGAGGGACAGGGGACAAGAGACCCAGTACTTC. Protein product: CASMGQRDRGQETQYF.

The chain combines TRBV5-1 with TRBJ2-2; a weak D match, TRBD1 (6 bases). The CDR3 covers 13 residues. V lost 4 bases to trimming and J lost 6 bases, with 10 bases between them. Looked up from germline, CDR1 is SGHRS and CDR2 is YFSETQ. CDR3 amino acids: CASSAQGSGELFF. The CDR3 nucleotides are TGCGCCAGCAGCGCACAGGGCTCCGGGGAGCTGTTTTTT.

This clonotype was recorded a few times. V gene TRBV27 combines with J gene TRBJ1-5; 11 bases match TRBD1. CDR3 length: 16 residues. Per germline, CDR1 MNHEY and CDR2 SMNVEV (reference sequence). V was clipped by 5 bases and J by 7 bases; unmatched bases: 10. The CDR3 spells CASSLAPGTGGQPQHF. CDR3 DNA sequence: TGTGCCAGCAGTCTAGCCCCCGGGACAGGGGGACAGCCCCAGCATTTT.

V usage is TRBV5-1 and J usage is TRBJ2-2, with unresolved D. V lost 2 bases and J lost 6, with 14 bases in between. The length of the CDR3 is 15 residues. In germline, CDR1 is SGHRS, CDR2 YFSETQ. CDR3 bases: TGCGCCAGCAGCTTAAGGCAGAAAACGTCCGGGGAGCTGTTTTTT. This sequence encodes CASSLRQKTSGELFF.

Only one count was recorded for this clonotype. The chain joins TRBV5-5 to TRBJ1-2; no definite D call. The CDR3 loop spans 13 amino acids. Trimming pared 0 bases from V and 2 bases from J, leaving 5 bases between. Germline CDR1 is SGHKS and CDR2 is YYEKEE (reference sequence). Here the CDR3 reads CASSLEMNYGYTF. The CDR3 DNA reads as TGTGCCAGCAGCTTGGAGATGAACTATGGCTACACCTTC.

This clonotype has just a few counts. V usage is TRBV27 and J usage is TRBJ2-5, with TRBD1 matching over 9 bases. The CDR3 has 15 amino acids. The ends lost 2 bases at V and 7 bases at J; junction bases unmatched: 8. Per the germline V gene, CDR1 is MNHEY and CDR2 is SMNVEV (reference sequence). CDR3 amino acids: CASSLGQGSLGTQYF. The CDR3 DNA follows: TGTGCCAGCAGTTTAGGACAGGGGTCGTTAGGGACCCAGTACTTC.

This clonotype appeared many times. V is TRBV12-3 or TRBV12-4 and J is TRBJ1-1, with D maybe TRBD1 (5 bases). The germline V and J ends were trimmed by 3 bases and 2 bases, with 7 bases remaining between them. The CDR3 spans 13 residues. The CDR3 DNA is TGTGCCAGCAGTTTCAGGGAAAACACTGAAGCTTTCTTT. Its protein product is CASSFRENTEAFF.

This clonotype was found a few times. V is TRBV20-1 and J is TRBJ2-1; no definite D call. Germline V lookup: CDR1 DFQATT, CDR2 SNEGSKA (reference sequence). Trimming removed 0 bases from V and 8 bases from J, with 11 bases in between. This CDR3 is 13 amino acids long. CDR3 DNA: TGCAGTGCTAGAGATCCGTCGAGTTATGAGCAGTTCTTC. Translation: CSARDPSSYEQFF.